This T cell receptor beta chain was profiled in a study of T cell repertoires in cytomegalovirus infection. Study-level information: Evidence of both CMV infection and a matching HLA type came from public TCR beta signatures.

Whole-study results and caveats: What dominated the ex vivo response were HLA-C-restricted CMV-specific TCR beta clonotypes. People with CMV and the relevant HLA were identified by cumulative public TCR beta family frequency.

TCRdb reprocessed the reads via MiXCR and lists one record per CDR3 protein. The table records about 320,000 distinct CDR3 sequences, roughly 9.5% of them present only once. In its sample, this clonotype was seen a few times. The antigen is unknown. The V gene's germline CDR1 is ENHRY and CDR2 SYGVKD. J was trimmed by 4 bases and V by 8 bases; bases with no gene match: 11. The CDR3 is 15 residues long. The sample taken for sequencing was PBMCs. This chain uses TRBV10-3 with TRBJ2-3; TRBD2 agrees at 8 bases. The TCR comes from a human donor in good health (CMV status not recorded). Some clones in this sample may be carry-over from other donors' samples. The chain's CDR3 is CAIRSGGPGADTQYF. DNA for the CDR3: TGTGCCATCCGCTCGGGAGGGCCAGGGGCAGATACGCAGTATTTT.